This T cell receptor beta chain was identified in a study of human T cells and chemical hapten exposure. About the study: Small pooled library volume differences mainly caused per-sample TCR yield variation. Findings of the study overall: TCRs above 1 in 1000 frequency stayed constant with DPC sensitization.

During construction of the library, unique molecular identifiers were attached to individual cDNA molecules for quantitative, reproducible TCR counting. Original methodology: Sample TCR totals centred on a median of approximately 100,000, ranging about 23,224 to 700,000. TCRdb re-analysed the 5' RACE reads in MiXCR, keeping a single row per CDR3 protein. The V and J calls and clone size come from TCRdb's table, not from the authors' own analysis. The repertoire holds about 140,000 distinct CDR3 sequences, 4.1% seen once, with roughly 1.4% in the top ten. From whole blood left unfractionated, total RNA was extracted. V was shortened by 1 base and J by 3 bases, with 10 bases between the two germline ends. CDR1 SGHTA and CDR2 FQGNSA come from the germline V gene. The CDR3 spans 15 residues. This clonotype has ten or more counts. The antigen is unknown.

This receptor was taken from a female donor in good health. The chain is built from TRBV7-2 and TRBJ2-1; the D gene is possibly TRBD2 (5 bases). Here the CDR3 DNA reads TGTGCCAGCAGCTTAGGACTAACCGTCTACAATGAGCAGTTCTTC. Its protein is CASSLGLTVYNEQFF.